The 17 T cell receptor beta chains in this list originate from one sample, sequenced in a study of cytomegalovirus exposure and HLA in healthy donors. The PCR had 60 Vbeta and 13 Jbeta primers. The method was immunoSEQ multiplex PCR; TCRdb's version includes in-frame clones alone and lacks a portion of them. Among around 76,000 clones listed, roughly two thirds were seen once. The sequencing input was PBMCs. All receptors come from a man in his forties in good health and CMV-seropositive.

V usage is TRBV2 and J usage is TRBJ2-4; possibly TRBD2 for D (5 bases). The V and J ends lost 4 bases and 12 bases respectively, with 7 bases between them. This CDR3 is built from 10 residues. The germline V gene has CDR1 SNHLY and CDR2 FYNNEI. CDR3 residues: CASSGAAQYF. CDR3 sequence (DNA): TGTGCCAGCAGTGGAGCGGCTCAGTACTTC.

The chain uses TRBV10-3 and TRBJ1-1; D ambiguous. V was trimmed by 3 bases and J by 0 bases, leaving 17 bases between them. The CDR3 is 17 residues long. Germline CDR1 ENHRY, CDR2 SYGVKD. The CDR3 region is CAISESTRGGLNTEAFF. The CDR3 nucleotides are TGTGCCATCAGTGAATCCACCCGCGGAGGGTTGAACACTGAAGCTTTCTTT.

This chain joins TRBV7-2 and TRBJ2-7, with a tentative D call TRBD1 (5 bases). The CDR3 is 17 amino acids. The germline CDR1 and CDR2 sequences are SGHTA and FQGNSA. Trimming took off 5 bases at V and 4 bases at J, with 24 bases between the two ends. CDR3 sequence reads: CASSPGAGRSTGYEQYF. Here the CDR3 DNA reads TGTGCCAGCAGCCCGGGCGCTGGGCGTTCAACAGGTTACGAGCAGTACTTC. Complete variable domain (other parts from reference TRBV7-2 and TRBJ2-7): GAGVSQSPSNKVTEKGKDVELRCDPISGHTALYWYRQSLGQGLEFLIYFQGNSAPDKSGLPSDRFSAERTGGSVSTLTIQRTQQEDSAVYLCASSPGAGRSTGYEQYFGPGTRLTVT.

In DNA form, the CDR3 reads TGTGCCAGCAGTGAAGCCCATGACAGGGCCGCACCCCTCCACTTT. Translating it yields CASSEAHDRAAPLHF. This chain uses TRBV6-1 with TRBJ1-6; TRBD1 aligns across 7 bases. Germline loops: CDR1 MNHNS, CDR2 SASEGT. The CDR3 is made up of 15 amino acids. The V gene end was trimmed by 0 bases and the J gene end by 11 bases; junction bases not matched to a gene: 7.

The V gene is TRBV28, the J gene TRBJ2-3; tentative D call: TRBD1 (5 bases). V was pared by 5 bases and J by 6 bases, with 15 bases between. Germline V gives CDR1 MDHEN, CDR2 SYDVKM. This CDR3 is 14 amino acids long. CDR3 coding DNA: TGTGCCAGCAGTCCAGGGTCAAGGCCTGATACGCAGTATTTT. As protein: CASSPGSRPDTQYF.

The genes are TRBV5-1 and TRBJ2-1; D is ambiguous. Deletions cut 0 bases from V and 6 bases from J, with 10 bases between. The CDR3 consists of 14 residues. Germline-derived CDR1 and CDR2 are SGHRS and YFSETQ. The CDR3 sequence is CASSLGLLSNEQFF. The CDR3 bases are TGCGCCAGCAGCTTGGGTCTGCTGAGCAATGAGCAGTTCTTC. Full variable domain (missing parts from reference TRBV5-1 and TRBJ2-1): KAGVTQTPRYLIKTRGQQVTLSCSPISGHRSVSWYQQTPGQGLQFLFEYFSETQRNKGNFPGRFSGRQFSNSRSEMNVSTLELGDSALYLCASSLGLLSNEQFFGPGTRLTVL.

This clone was found a few times. V gene TRBV5-8 combines with J gene TRBJ1-3, with D perhaps TRBD1 (5 bases). The CDR3 totals 15 residues. Looked up from germline, CDR1 is SGHTS and CDR2 is YDEGEE. V lost 3 bases and J 4 bases, leaving 14 bases between the germline ends. This chain's CDR3 is CASSSGFTQGNTIYF. CDR3 in DNA: TGTGCCAGCAGCTCAGGGTTTACTCAGGGAAACACCATATATTTT.

This clone was counted between two and nine times. This chain joins TRBV7-9 and TRBJ1-1; TRBD1 might be the D (6 bases). Trimming stripped 1 base from V and 5 bases from J, with 14 bases between. CDR1 is SEHNR, CDR2 FQNEAQ, per germline (reference sequence). The CDR3 is 15 amino acids. The CDR3 coding sequence is TGTGCCAGCAGCTTAGACGGGGGGCTGAGGACTGAAGCTTTCTTT. It is translated as CASSLDGGLRTEAFF. Using reference TRBV7-9 and TRBJ1-1 for the parts outside the CDR3, the full variable domain is DTGVSQNPRHKITKRGQNVTFRCDPISEHNRLYWYRQTLGQGPEFLTYFQNEAQLEKSRLLSDRFSAERPKGSFSTLEIQRTEQGDSAMYLCASSLDGGLRTEAFFGQGTRLTVV.

The rearrangement uses TRBV2 and TRBJ1-2; 8 nucleotides match TRBD1. This CDR3 has 15 amino acids. Germline trimming cut 3 bases from V and 4 bases from J; bases unmatched to any gene: 7. Per the germline V gene, CDR1 is SNHLY and CDR2 is FYNNEI. In DNA form, the CDR3 reads TGTGCCAGCAGTGACGGGACAGGAGGAGTCTATGGCTACACCTTC. As protein: CASSDGTGGVYGYTF.

The chain combines TRBV6-1 with TRBJ1-2, with unresolved D. Germline assignment: CDR1 MNHNS and CDR2 SASEGT. Trimming pared 8 bases from V and 2 bases from J, leaving 15 bases between. The CDR3 loop spans 14 amino acids. DNA for the CDR3: TGTGCCAGCTTTACAAGAAGCGGCAACTATGGCTACACCTTC. This sequence encodes CASFTRSGNYGYTF.

There are a few counts of this clone. This chain connects TRBV29-1 to TRBJ2-6; 7 bases are shared with TRBD1. Losses at the gene ends were 6 bases for V and 2 bases for J; bases not matched to a gene: 4. The CDR3 is 14 amino acids. CDR1 is SQVTM and CDR2 is ANQGSEA in the germline V gene. DNA for the CDR3: TGCAGCGTCAAAACAGGGGCTGGGGCCAACGTCCTGACTTTC. The encoded protein is CSVKTGAGANVLTF.

This rearrangement joins TRBV5-4 to TRBJ1-2, with D unclear. The length of the CDR3 is 15 residues. V was clipped by 0 bases and J by 3 bases, with 12 bases between them. CDR1 is SGHNT, CDR2 YYREEE, per germline (reference sequence). The CDR3 sequence: CASSLGSSGDYGYTF. As DNA, the CDR3 is TGTGCCAGCAGCTTGGGCTCCTCAGGCGACTATGGCTACACCTTC. Full variable domain (outside the CDR3, taken from reference TRBV5-4 and TRBJ1-2): ETGVTQSPTHLIKTRGQQVTLRCSSQSGHNTVSWYQQALGQGPQFIFQYYREEENGRGNFPPRFSGLQFPNYSSELNVNALELDDSALYLCASSLGSSGDYGYTFGSGTRLTVV.

The chain is built from TRBV30 and TRBJ2-7; D may be TRBD1 (5 bases). Trimming took off 1 base at V and 6 bases at J, with 13 bases between the two ends. CDR3 size: 13 residues. The germline CDR1 and CDR2 sequences are GTSNPN and SVGIG (reference sequence). CDR3 loop: CAWSGSRASEQYF. The CDR3 DNA reads TGTGCCTGGAGTGGATCCAGGGCGTCCGAGCAGTACTTC.

This sequence joins TRBV4-1 and TRBJ2-5, with 10 bases that match TRBD2. Germline V gene sequence: CDR1 MGHRA, CDR2 YSYEKL. The V and J ends lost 4 bases and 5 bases, in that order; junction bases with no gene match: 10. The CDR3 contains 16 residues. CDR3 bases: TGCGCCAGCAGCCCAGGAGCGGGAGGGCCCTGGGAGACCCAGTACTTC. Translating gives CASSPGAGGPWETQYF.

This chain joins TRBV7-9 and TRBJ1-4; TRBD1 is a possible D gene (5 bases). The CDR3 is 13 amino acids. Per the germline V gene, CDR1 is SEHNR and CDR2 is FQNEAQ (reference sequence). Trimming removed 2 bases from V and 6 bases from J, with 7 bases in between. This CDR3 is CASSLWGDEKLFF. The CDR3 DNA is TGTGCCAGCAGCTTATGGGGGGATGAAAAACTGTTTTTT.

The chain recombines TRBV6-1 with TRBJ1-1; 8 bases agree with TRBD1. CDR3 size: 13 residues. The germline gives CDR1 MNHNS, CDR2 SASEGT. Losses at the gene ends were 3 bases for V and 4 bases for J; bases not matched to a gene: 1. The DNA for the CDR3 is TGTGCCAGCAGTGACCAGGGGGCCACTGAAGCTTTCTTT. Translation: CASSDQGATEAFF.

V usage is TRBV28 and J usage is TRBJ1-5; D is undetermined. The CDR3 is 12 amino acids. Looked up from germline, CDR1 is MDHEN and CDR2 is SYDVKM. V was clipped by 2 bases and J by 6 bases, with 5 bases between them. The CDR3: CASSLNLQPQHF. The CDR3 DNA reads TGTGCCAGCAGTTTAAATCTTCAGCCCCAGCATTTT.